This TCR beta chain originates from a study of blood T cell repertoires in COVID-19. Turning to the study itself: Whether acute or convalescent, the COVID-19 samples came from the United States, Italy and Spain. The cDNA or gDNA used as material had been derived from T cells, B-cell-depleted T cells, or PBMCs.

Assay used: immunoSEQ multiplex PCR; TCRdb lists only in-frame clones, some missing. The sample holds about 150,000 clones; around 80% are singletons and the top ten take more than 5.5%. This clonotype was sampled from a woman in her 50s in a cohort sampled during active or convalescent COVID-19. Sequenced input: peripheral blood.

In DNA, the CDR3 is TGTGCCAGTAAATGGGCGGGGGCTAGCACAGATACGCAGTATTTT. Translated, it gives CASKWAGASTDTQYF. This rearrangement joins TRBV19 to TRBJ2-3; D is possibly TRBD2 (7 bases). The CDR3 loop spans 15 amino acids. Germline V gene data show CDR1 as LNHDA and CDR2 as SQIVND (reference sequence). V lost 7 bases, J lost 0 bases, and 14 bases lay in between.